These 25 T cell receptor beta chains came from one sample sequenced in a study of human T cells and chemical hapten exposure. TCRdb used MiXCR to reprocess the RACE reads, holding one entry per CDR3 protein. This sample carries roughly 45,000 distinct CDR3 sequences, about 9% of them seen once, and the ten largest clones take 3.5% to 5%. Time point denoted: patch test 1, 2 weeks after DPC sensitization. This sample's treatment: therapeutic diphenylcyclopropenone sensitization with weekly scalp DPC. Here the sequenced sample was whole blood, taken in connection with sensitization to the hapten diphenylcyclopropenone (DPC). Receptors originate from a woman between 45 and 60 years old with alopecia areata. Some clones in this sample may be carry-over from other donors' samples.

The V call is TRBV27, the J call TRBJ1-1; D is unresolved. V was trimmed by 1 base and J by 1 base, leaving 7 bases between them. Per the germline V gene, CDR1 is MNHEY and CDR2 is SMNVEV (reference sequence). This CDR3 has 14 amino acids. The CDR3 loop is CASSLFLGNTEAFF. In DNA form, the CDR3 reads TGTGCCAGCAGTTTATTCCTTGGGAACACTGAAGCTTTCTTT.

This clonotype was seen at least ten times. This chain connects TRBV5-1 to TRBJ2-2; 9 bases match TRBD2. The CDR3 is 16 residues long. The V and J ends lost 0 bases and 2 bases, in that order; junction bases with no gene match: 2. The germline gives CDR1 SGHRS, CDR2 YFSETQ. CDR3 DNA: TGCGCCAGCAGCTTGGGACTAGCGGATAACACCGGGGAGCTGTTTTTT. Protein: CASSLGLADNTGELFF.

This clonotype was seen repeatedly, ten times or more. V usage is TRBV6-2 or TRBV6-3 and J usage is TRBJ2-4; no clear D gene. The germline V and J ends were trimmed by 4 bases and 0 bases, with 16 bases remaining between them. The CDR3 is 17 residues long. From germline, CDR1 is MNHEY and CDR2 SVGEGT. The CDR3 sequence is CASSFLGQDLAKNIQYF. The CDR3 DNA follows: TGTGCCAGCAGTTTCCTGGGTCAGGATTTAGCCAAAAACATTCAGTACTTC.

This clonotype came up many times. The chain uses TRBV11-2 and TRBJ2-2; 8 positions match TRBD2. Losses at the gene ends were 6 bases for V and 5 bases for J; bases not matched to a gene: 8. From germline, CDR1 is SGHAT and CDR2 FQNNGV. The CDR3 consists of 15 residues. In nucleotides, the CDR3 is TGTGCCAGCAGAATTAGCGGGACCGAAACCGGGGAGCTGTTTTTT. Encoded protein: CASRISGTETGELFF. Full variable domain (rest looked up from reference TRBV11-2 and TRBJ2-2): EAGVAQSPRYKIIEKRQSVAFWCNPISGHATLYWYQQILGQGPKLLIQFQNNGVVDDSQLPKDRFSAERLKGVDSTLKIQPAKLEDSAVYLCASRISGTETGELFFGEGSRLTVL.

The chain couples TRBV20-1 to TRBJ2-1; TRBD2 aligns across 9 bases. V dropped 0 bases and J dropped 7; count of bases not matched to a gene: 4. The CDR3 is made up of 14 amino acids. Germline V gene lookup returns CDR1 DFQATT and CDR2 SNEGSKA (reference sequence). The CDR3 region is CSAREAGGVNEQFF. CDR3 DNA sequence: TGCAGTGCTAGAGAAGCGGGAGGTGTAAATGAGCAGTTCTTC.

Ten or more counts support this clonotype. V is TRBV12-3 or TRBV12-4 and J is TRBJ1-5; no firm D call. V was pared by 5 bases and J by 7 bases, with 9 bases between. The CDR3 has 12 amino acids. For the CDR3, the DNA is TGTGCCAGCAGTCCTGCCGGCCAGCCCCAGCATTTT. Translated: CASSPAGQPQHF.

This clonotype was counted a few times. The gene calls are TRBV18 and TRBJ1-1; 7 positions agree with TRBD1. V dropped 6 bases and J dropped 1; count of bases not matched to a gene: 8. There are 15 residues in the CDR3. CDR1 is KGHSH and CDR2 is LQKENI in the germline V gene. CDR3 sequence (DNA): TGTGCCAGCTCCCCCCGGGACAGCCAGAACACTGAAGCTTTCTTT. Its protein product is CASSPRDSQNTEAFF.

A word on this clonotype: Given a much more abundant clone one base away, this may be a read error. The chain carries TRBV12-3 or TRBV12-4 and TRBJ2-3; 14 bases align to TRBD2. The CDR3 consists of 15 residues. Here the CDR3 reads CASTGTSGSTDTRYF. CDR3 bases: TGTGCCAGCACCGGGACTAGCGGGAGCACAGATACGCGGTATTTT.

This clonotype was counted ten times or more. This chain links TRBV20-1 with TRBJ2-7; TRBD2 aligns across 14 bases. Trimming removed 0 bases from V and 2 bases from J; junction bases left unmatched: 9. The length of the CDR3 is 18 residues. CDR1 DFQATT and CDR2 SNEGSKA come from the germline V gene (reference sequence). CDR3: CSARDGGLAGDRTYEQYF. The CDR3 DNA reads as TGCAGTGCTAGAGATGGGGGACTAGCGGGAGATAGGACCTACGAGCAGTACTTC.

Ten or more counts support this clonotype. The chain employs TRBV11-2 and TRBJ2-5; maybe TRBD2 (6 bases). Looked up from germline, CDR1 is SGHAT and CDR2 is FQNNGV. The V end lost 1 base, the J end lost 3 bases, and 15 bases lay between the germline ends. The CDR3 is 16 residues long. Written as DNA, the CDR3 is TGTGCCAGCAGCTTAGCGCGACTAGGAATTGAAGAGACCCAGTACTTC. As protein: CASSLARLGIEETQYF. Supplemented by reference TRBV11-2 and TRBJ2-5, the full variable domain reads EAGVAQSPRYKIIEKRQSVAFWCNPISGHATLYWYQQILGQGPKLLIQFQNNGVVDDSQLPKDRFSAERLKGVDSTLKIQPAKLEDSAVYLCASSLARLGIEETQYFGPGTRLLVL.

Concerning this clonotype: A much larger clone differs from this one at a single base, so this may be a read error. The chain recombines TRBV12-3 or TRBV12-4 with TRBJ1-5; TRBD1 is a possible D gene (6 bases). The CDR3 contains 18 residues. This CDR3 reads CASSFIWEDRYSNQPQRF. In DNA, the CDR3 is TGTGCCAGCAGTTTTATTTGGGAGGACAGATATAGCAATCAGCCCCAGCGTTTT.

This clonotype came up many times. The conserved phenylalanine or tryptophan is not found at the CDR3 terminus, so this likely reflects a read error. The limits of the CDR3 on the DNA are not certain, so only TCRdb's listed CDR3 is given. The chain carries TRBV28 and TRBJ1-2; the table's D gene call, TRBD1, was not cross checked with the DNA. Both ends counted, the CDR3 spans 11 residues. Germline CDR1 MDHEN, CDR2 SYDVKM. The CDR3 loop is CASSFTDRGPD.

J is TRBJ2-6 and V is TRBV20-1; D gene uncertain. The CDR3 contains 13 residues. CDR1 DFQATT and CDR2 SNEGSKA come from the germline V gene (reference sequence). The germline V and J ends were trimmed by 4 bases and 1 base, with 5 bases remaining between them. DNA for the CDR3: TGCAGTGCTAAGGTTTCTGGGGCCAACGTCCTGACTTTC. It codes for CSAKVSGANVLTF.

Details on this clonotype: This clone may be a read error of a much larger clone one base away. The J gene is TRBJ2-6, the V gene TRBV29-1; the D gene could be TRBD1 or TRBD2 (5 bases each). There are 16 residues in the CDR3. V was cut by 6 bases and J by 4 bases, with 19 bases left in between. Per the germline V gene, CDR1 is SQVTM and CDR2 is ANQGSEA. CDR3 in DNA: TGCAGCGTAGGGGACCGCCCTTTTATGGGGGCCAACGTCCTGACTTTC. Translation: CSVGDRPFMGANVLTF.

This clonotype was counted at least ten times. The rearrangement links TRBV20-1 to TRBJ2-6, with D possibly being TRBD1 (5 bases). CDR1 DFQATT and CDR2 SNEGSKA come from the germline V gene (reference sequence). The CDR3 runs 18 residues. V lost 1 base, J lost 1 base, and 17 bases lay in between. The DNA for the CDR3 is TGCAGTGCTAGAGTCGTGTCAGGGTTGTTTTCTGGGGCCAACGTCCTGACTTTC. Residues: CSARVVSGLFSGANVLTF.

J is TRBJ2-5 and V is TRBV11-2, with D perhaps assigned TRBD1 or TRBD2 (5 bases each). The CDR3 length is 13 residues. Trimming pared 5 bases from V and 0 bases from J, leaving 7 bases between. Germline assignment: CDR1 SGHAT and CDR2 FQNNGV. This CDR3 is CASSTGHQETQYF. In DNA form, the CDR3 reads TGTGCCAGCAGCACGGGACACCAAGAGACCCAGTACTTC.

The chain joins TRBV28 to TRBJ1-1; D uncertain. The length of the CDR3 is 14 residues. The V end lost 6 bases, the J end lost 4 bases, and 15 bases lay between the germline ends. Germline assignment: CDR1 MDHEN and CDR2 SYDVKM. The CDR3 nucleotides read TGTGCCAGCAGCCGCGGCAGAGGAACCACTGAAGCTTTCTTT. Encoded protein: CASSRGRGTTEAFF.

This clonotype was counted only a few times. This sequence joins TRBV7-2 and TRBJ2-3; D remains unclear. Germline V gene sequence: CDR1 SGHTA, CDR2 FQGNSA. The CDR3 loop spans 16 amino acids. Deletions cut 5 bases from V and 2 bases from J, with 17 bases between. CDR3 region: CASSPRLDLTTDTQYF. In nucleotides, the CDR3 is TGTGCCAGCAGCCCAAGACTCGACCTAACCACAGATACGCAGTATTTT.

This clonotype was recorded at least ten times. This chain uses TRBV6-1 with TRBJ2-7; 7 positions match TRBD1. Looked up from germline, CDR1 is MNHNS and CDR2 is SASEGT. CDR3 length: 15 residues. J was trimmed by 3 bases and V by 6 bases; bases with no gene match: 11. The CDR3 loop is CASRGQLSLGYEQYF. The CDR3 region has the DNA TGTGCCAGCAGGGGACAGCTATCCTTGGGCTACGAGCAGTACTTC.

This clonotype was detected many times. The genes are TRBV18 and TRBJ2-1; D might be TRBD2 (6 bases). The V gene lost 0 bases and the J gene lost 14 bases, with 14 bases spanning the gap. CDR1 is KGHSH and CDR2 is LQKENI in the germline V gene. The CDR3 is 13 residues long. The CDR3: CASSPPSTSREFF. The CDR3 nucleotides are TGTGCCAGCTCACCACCCTCGACTAGTCGGGAGTTCTTC.

This clonotype was counted ten times or more. The chain employs TRBV9 and TRBJ2-5; 12 bases line up with TRBD2. Germline CDR1 is SGDLS and CDR2 is YYNGEE. CDR3 size: 18 residues. The junction had 19 bases not matched to a gene; V was cut back by 3 bases and J by 10 bases. In DNA form, the CDR3 reads TGTGCCAGCAGCGGAGGACTAGCGGGAAGAGACCTCCGAGGGGACCAGTACTTC. This codes for CASSGGLAGRDLRGDQYF.

This clonotype was observed many times. V gene TRBV6-4 combines with J gene TRBJ1-2; TRBD1 matches 9 bases. Trimming removed 5 bases from V and 0 bases from J; junction bases left unmatched: 4. Germline CDR1 and CDR2: MRHNA and SNTAGT. The CDR3 length is 15 residues. CDR3 sequence reads: CASSPGQGSNYGYTF. As DNA, the CDR3 is TGTGCCAGCAGTCCGGGACAGGGATCTAACTATGGCTACACCTTC.

This clonotype was detected many times. The gene calls are TRBV2 and TRBJ1-5; D possibly corresponds to TRBD1 (6 bases). There are 14 residues in the CDR3. V gave up 7 bases and J gave up 5 bases, with 15 bases separating them. Germline CDR1 SNHLY, CDR2 FYNNEI. CDR3: CASNAERGYQPQHF. In DNA, the CDR3 is TGTGCCAGCAACGCAGAAAGGGGGTATCAGCCCCAGCATTTT.

Note on this clonotype: The CDR3 end shows no conserved phenylalanine or tryptophan, and so a read error is likely. The rearrangement joins TRBV2 to TRBJ1-6; D uncertain. Germline V gene sequence: CDR1 SNHLY, CDR2 FYNNEI. This CDR3 comprises 13 residues. With 3 bases removed from V and 8 bases from J, the gap between germline ends came to 8 bases. As DNA, the CDR3 is TGTGCCAGCAGTGACAGGAGGGATTCACCCCTCCACTAT. Its translation: CASSDRRDSPLHY.

V usage is TRBV6-6 and J usage is TRBJ2-3; the match to TRBD2 covers 8 bases. Per the germline V gene, CDR1 is MNHNY and CDR2 is SVGAGI (reference sequence). V was pared by 5 bases and J by 2 bases, with 6 bases of the junction left unmatched. The CDR3 length is 15 residues. The CDR3 DNA reads as TGTGCCAGCAGTAAAGCGGGAGTTACCACAGATACGCAGTATTTT. Its translation: CASSKAGVTTDTQYF.